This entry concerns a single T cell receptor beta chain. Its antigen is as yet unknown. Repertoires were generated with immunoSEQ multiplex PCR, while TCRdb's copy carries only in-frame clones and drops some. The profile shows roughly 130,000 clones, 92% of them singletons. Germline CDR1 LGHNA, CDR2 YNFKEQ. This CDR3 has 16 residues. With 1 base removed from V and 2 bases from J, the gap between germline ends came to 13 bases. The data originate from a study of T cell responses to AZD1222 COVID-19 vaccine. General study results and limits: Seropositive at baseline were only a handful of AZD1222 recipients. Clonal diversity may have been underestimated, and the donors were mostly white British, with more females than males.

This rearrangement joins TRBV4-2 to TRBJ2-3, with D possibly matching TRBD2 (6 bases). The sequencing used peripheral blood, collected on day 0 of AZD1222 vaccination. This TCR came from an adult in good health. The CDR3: CASSQVAAGSTDTQYF. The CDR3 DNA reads TGTGCCAGCAGCCAAGTCGCAGCGGGTTCCACAGATACGCAGTATTTT.